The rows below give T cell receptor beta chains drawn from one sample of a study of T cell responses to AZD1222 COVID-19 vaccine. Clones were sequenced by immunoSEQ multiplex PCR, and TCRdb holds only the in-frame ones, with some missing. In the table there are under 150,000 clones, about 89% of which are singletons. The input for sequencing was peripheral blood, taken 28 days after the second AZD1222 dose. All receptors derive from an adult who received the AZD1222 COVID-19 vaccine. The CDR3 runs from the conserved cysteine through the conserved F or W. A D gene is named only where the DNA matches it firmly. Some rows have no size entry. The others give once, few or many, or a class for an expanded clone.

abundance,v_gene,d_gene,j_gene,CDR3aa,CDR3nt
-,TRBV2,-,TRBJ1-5,CASTQEGFGQPQHF,TGTGCCAGCACCCAAGAAGGGTTCGGTCAGCCCCAGCATTTT
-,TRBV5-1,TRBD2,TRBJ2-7,CASSWTSGSYEQYF,TGCGCCAGCAGCTGGACTAGCGGGTCCTACGAGCAGTACTTC
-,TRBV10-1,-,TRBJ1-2,CASSDSTNYGYTF,TGCGCCAGCAGTGACTCGACTAACTATGGCTACACCTTC
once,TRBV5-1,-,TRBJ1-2,CASSLEVDGGYTF,TGCGCCAGCAGCTTGGAAGTTGATGGAGGCTACACCTTC
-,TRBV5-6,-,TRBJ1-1,CASSLERGTEAFF,TGTGCCAGCAGCTTGGAGAGGGGGACTGAAGCTTTCTTT
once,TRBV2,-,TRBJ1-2,CASSEENGTHLSYGYTF,TGTGCCAGCAGTGAAGAGAACGGGACACACCTATCCTATGGCTACACCTTC
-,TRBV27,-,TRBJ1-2,CASSFFPLEGLSGYTF,TGTGCCAGCAGTTTTTTTCCCTTGGAGGGTTTGAGTGGCTACACCTTC
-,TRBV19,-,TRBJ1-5,CASSSNRVGNQPQHF,TGTGCCAGTAGCAGTAACAGGGTCGGCAATCAGCCCCAGCATTTT
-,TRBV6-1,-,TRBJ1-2,CASSFRGANYGYTF,TGTGCCAGCAGTTTCCGTGGGGCGAACTATGGCTACACCTTC
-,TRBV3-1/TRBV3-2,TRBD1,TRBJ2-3,CASSHLQGIGSDTQYF,TGTGCCAGCAGCCACCTACAGGGGATCGGGTCAGATACGCAGTATTTT
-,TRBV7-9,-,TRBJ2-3,CASSLRTSDTQYF,TGTGCCAGCAGCCTAAGGACCTCCGATACGCAGTATTTT
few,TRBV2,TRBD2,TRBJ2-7,CASRTSLAYEQYF,TGTGCCAGCAGGACTAGCCTGGCCTACGAGCAGTACTTC
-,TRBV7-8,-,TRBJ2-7,CASSLDFGSEFEQYF,TGTGCCAGCAGCTTAGATTTCGGCAGTGAATTTGAGCAGTACTTC
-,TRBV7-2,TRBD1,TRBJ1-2,CASSLGWGQNYGYTF,TGTGCCAGCAGCTTAGGGTGGGGACAGAACTATGGCTACACCTTC
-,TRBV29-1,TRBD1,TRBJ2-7,CSARSGTGAYEQYF,TGCAGCGCCCGGTCGGGGACAGGGGCCTACGAGCAGTACTTC
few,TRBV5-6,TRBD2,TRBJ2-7,CASSRGLAQREQYF,TGTGCCAGCAGCAGGGGACTAGCCCAGAGGGAGCAGTACTTC
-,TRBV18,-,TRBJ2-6,CASSPGVGGANVLTF,TGTGCCAGCTCACCGGGTGTAGGTGGGGCCAACGTCCTGACTTTC
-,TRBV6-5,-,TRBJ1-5,CASRDSNQPQHF,TGTGCCAGCAGGGACAGCAATCAGCCCCAGCATTTT
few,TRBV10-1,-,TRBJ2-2,CASRSSGTGELFF,TGCGCCAGCAGGAGTAGCGGCACCGGGGAGCTGTTTTTT
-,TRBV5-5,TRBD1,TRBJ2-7,CASSPGQDYEQYF,TGTGCCAGCAGCCCGGGACAGGACTACGAGCAGTACTTC
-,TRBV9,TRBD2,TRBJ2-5,CASSAPSGGSGTQYF,TGTGCCAGCAGCGCCCCCTCCGGGGGGAGTGGGACCCAGTACTTC
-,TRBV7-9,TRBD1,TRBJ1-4,CASSAGTGDEKLFF,TGTGCCAGCAGCGCCGGGACAGGGGACGAAAAACTGTTTTTT
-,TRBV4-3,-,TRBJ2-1,CASSQDWTASCLDEQFF,TGCGCCAGCAGCCAAGATTGGACCGCCTCCTGCCTCGATGAGCAGTTCTTC
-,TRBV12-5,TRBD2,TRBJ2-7,CASGLVVAGLASRRQYF,TGTGCTAGTGGTTTGGTAGTAGCCGGACTAGCCTCCCGACGGCAGTACTTC
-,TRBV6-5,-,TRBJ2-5,CASSYASGGPETQYF,TGTGCCAGCAGTTACGCCAGTGGAGGTCCGGAGACCCAGTACTTC
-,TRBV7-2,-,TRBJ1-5,CASSFSENQPQHF,TGTGCCAGCAGCTTTTCAGAGAATCAGCCCCAGCATTTT
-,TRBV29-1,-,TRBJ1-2,CSVVGSSNYGYTF,TGCAGCGTTGTGGGCAGTTCTAACTATGGCTACACCTTC
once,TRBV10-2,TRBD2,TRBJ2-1,CASSGLAGVPNEQFF,TGCGCCAGCAGTGGGCTAGCGGGAGTACCCAATGAGCAGTTCTTC
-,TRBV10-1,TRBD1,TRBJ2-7,CASSPRQGNEQYF,TGCGCCAGCAGCCCCAGACAGGGTAACGAGCAGTACTTC
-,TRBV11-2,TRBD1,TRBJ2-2,CASSGQGRVGELFF,TGTGCCAGCAGCGGACAGGGTCGGGTCGGGGAGCTGTTTTTT
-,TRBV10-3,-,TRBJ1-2,CAITPGGAVDYGYTF,TGTGCCATCACTCCGGGGGGGGCGGTGGACTATGGCTACACCTTC
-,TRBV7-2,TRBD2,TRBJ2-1,CASLPGLAAYNEQFF,TGTGCCAGTTTACCCGGACTAGCGGCGTACAATGAGCAGTTCTTC
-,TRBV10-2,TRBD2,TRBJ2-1,CASLAGAYEQFF,TGCGCCAGCCTAGCGGGAGCTTATGAGCAGTTCTTC
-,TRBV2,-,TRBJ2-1,CASIRRAPEQFF,TGTGCCAGCATTCGGCGGGCACCCGAGCAGTTCTTC
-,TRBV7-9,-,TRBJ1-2,CASSLEIRLDGYTF,TGTGCCAGCAGCTTGGAGATAAGGTTGGATGGCTACACCTTC
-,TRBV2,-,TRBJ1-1,CASSGGLGGTEAFF,TGTGCCAGCAGTGGGGGACTGGGAGGCACTGAAGCTTTCTTT
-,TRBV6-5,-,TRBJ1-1,CASGLNGGQAFF,TGTGCCAGCGGGCTTAATGGGGGTCAAGCTTTCTTT
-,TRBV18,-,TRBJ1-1,CASSRPTVNTEAFF,TGTGCCAGCTCACGACCGACAGTGAACACTGAAGCTTTCTTT
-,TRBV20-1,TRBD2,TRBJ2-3,CSASSPSGRTDTQYF,TGCAGTGCTAGTTCCCCTAGCGGGAGGACAGATACGCAGTATTTT
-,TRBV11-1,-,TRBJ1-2,CASSSDRADYGYTF,TGTGCCAGCAGCTCGGACAGAGCGGACTATGGCTACACCTTC
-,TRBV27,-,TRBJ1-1,CASTTWGNTEAFF,TGTGCCAGCACCACGTGGGGGAACACTGAAGCTTTCTTT
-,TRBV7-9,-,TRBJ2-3,CASSPNQFKSTDTQYF,TGTGCCAGCAGCCCCAACCAGTTTAAGAGCACAGATACGCAGTATTTT
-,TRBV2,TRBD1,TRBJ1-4,CASKRGTGGEKLFF,TGTGCCAGCAAAAGGGGGACAGGGGGTGAAAAACTGTTTTTT
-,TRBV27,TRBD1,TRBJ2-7,CASSPPTSGQGYEQYF,TGTGCCAGCAGTCCGCCGACCTCGGGACAGGGCTACGAGCAGTACTTC
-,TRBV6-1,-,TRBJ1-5,CASSEMTNNQPQHF,TGTGCCAGCAGTGAAATGACAAACAATCAGCCCCAGCATTTT
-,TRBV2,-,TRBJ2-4,CASSEGEDGDIQYF,TGTGCCAGCAGTGAGGGGGAGGATGGGGACATTCAGTACTTC
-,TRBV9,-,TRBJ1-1,CASSVVGGANEAFF,TGTGCCAGCAGCGTAGTTGGAGGGGCCAATGAAGCTTTCTTT
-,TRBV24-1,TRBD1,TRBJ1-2,CATSDDRTGPFEGNGYTF,TGTGCCACCAGTGATGACCGGACAGGGCCCTTTGAGGGGAATGGCTACACCTTC
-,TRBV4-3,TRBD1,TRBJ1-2,CASSHYSTGDGYTF,TGCGCCAGCAGCCATTACTCGACAGGGGATGGCTACACCTTC
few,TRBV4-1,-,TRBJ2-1,CASSHAGKSSYNEQFF,TGCGCCAGCAGCCACGCTGGCAAAAGCTCCTACAATGAGCAGTTCTTC
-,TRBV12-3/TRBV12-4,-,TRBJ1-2,CASSLRRAEGYTF,TGTGCCAGCAGTTTGAGGAGGGCGGAGGGCTACACCTTC
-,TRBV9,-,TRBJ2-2,CASSPPMGGTGELFF,TGTGCCAGCAGCCCCCCTATGGGGGGCACCGGGGAGCTGTTTTTT
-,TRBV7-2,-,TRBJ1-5,CASSPHTGTQQPQHF,TGTGCCAGCAGCCCTCATACCGGGACTCAACAGCCCCAGCATTTT
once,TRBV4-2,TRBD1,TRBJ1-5,CASSKDRGPNQPQHF,TGTGCCAGCAGCAAAGACAGGGGACCCAATCAGCCCCAGCATTTT
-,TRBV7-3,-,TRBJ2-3,CASSFSGPLEPQYF,TGTGCCAGCAGCTTCTCGGGACCCTTGGAACCACAGTATTTT